The 12 T cell receptor beta chains below were found in one sample sequenced in a study of cytomegalovirus exposure and HLA in healthy donors. Some clones are missing from TCRdb's copy, which holds only in-frame ones; the method was immunoSEQ multiplex PCR. The sample lists 55,000 to 70,000 clones, around nine tenths occurring once. Sequencing was performed on PBMCs. Source of these receptors: a young woman in good health and CMV-seronegative.

The rearrangement joins TRBV28 to TRBJ2-7; 7 bases are shared with TRBD1. Trimming removed 6 bases from V and 6 bases from J; junction bases left unmatched: 14. The germline gives CDR1 MDHEN, CDR2 SYDVKM. The length of the CDR3 is 15 residues. Here the CDR3 reads CASRIDRVISGEQYF. CDR3 DNA: TGTGCCAGCAGAATCGACAGGGTCATCTCCGGCGAGCAGTACTTC. The variable domain in full, completed from reference TRBV28 and TRBJ2-7, reads DVKVTQSSRYLVKRTGEKVFLECVQDMDHENMFWYRQDPGLGLRLIYFSYDVKMKEKGDIPEGYSVSREKKERFSLILESASTNQTSMYLCASRIDRVISGEQYFGPGTRLTVT.

The V and J genes are TRBV6-1 and TRBJ2-3, with D maybe TRBD1 (7 bases). The ends were cut back, 7 bases at V and 6 bases at J, with 17 bases in the middle. The CDR3 extends over 14 amino acids. The germline gives CDR1 MNHNS, CDR2 SASEGT. CDR3 protein: CASMTRGRGDTQYF. Here the CDR3 DNA reads TGTGCCAGCATGACTAGGGGGCGCGGGGATACGCAGTATTTT.

The V call is TRBV7-2, the J call TRBJ2-5; 9 nucleotides align to TRBD2. Germline lookup yields CDR1 SGHTA and CDR2 FQGNSA. The CDR3 sequence is 16 residues long. After removal of 0 bases from V and 5 bases from J, the junction contained 7 bases not matched to a gene. This CDR3 reads CASSLALLTSGETQYF. The CDR3 DNA reads as TGTGCCAGCAGCTTAGCGCTTCTGACTAGCGGTGAGACCCAGTACTTC. The full variable domain, in which reference TRBV7-2 and TRBJ2-5 provide the parts outside the CDR3, is GAGVSQSPSNKVTEKGKDVELRCDPISGHTALYWYRQSLGQGLEFLIYFQGNSAPDKSGLPSDRFSAERTGGSVSTLTIQRTQQEDSAVYLCASSLALLTSGETQYFGPGTRLLVL.

The rearrangement uses TRBV29-1 and TRBJ2-2; maybe TRBD1 (6 bases). The CDR3 covers 13 residues. From germline, CDR1 is SQVTM and CDR2 ANQGSEA. V lost 4 bases and J lost 1, with 7 bases in between. The CDR3 DNA sequence: TGCAGCGTTGCGGGACAGAACACCGGGGAGCTGTTTTTT. Its translation is CSVAGQNTGELFF.

The chain joins TRBV6-5 to TRBJ1-1; D is unclear. Germline V gene lookup returns CDR1 MNHEY and CDR2 SVGAGI. The V end was cut by 5 bases, the J end by 2 bases, with 9 bases between. The CDR3 has 13 amino acids. The CDR3 DNA reads as TGTGCCAGCAGTAAGGCGGTAAACACTGAAGCTTTCTTT. This encodes CASSKAVNTEAFF.

J is TRBJ2-3 and V is TRBV19; possible D gene TRBD2, 6 bases. The CDR3 loop spans 16 amino acids. The V gene's germline CDR1 is LNHDA and CDR2 SQIVND (reference sequence). Trimming took off 4 bases at V and 0 bases at J, with 14 bases between the two ends. The CDR3 DNA follows: TGTGCCAGTAGTAATAAGGGGACTCCTAGCACAGATACGCAGTATTTT. Its translation is CASSNKGTPSTDTQYF.

V gene TRBV9 combines with J gene TRBJ1-4; TRBD1 might be the D (5 bases). Trimming took 2 bases from V and 3 from J, leaving 5 bases between them. This CDR3 is built from 13 residues. CDR1 and CDR2 from the germline V gene are SGDLS and YYNGEE. The CDR3 coding sequence is TGTGCCAGCAGCGTGACAGCTAATGAAAAACTGTTTTTT. It specifies CASSVTANEKLFF.

The V gene is TRBV14, the J gene TRBJ2-7, with a weak D call TRBD1 (6 bases). The CDR3 runs 15 residues. Germline CDR1 and CDR2: SGHDN and FVKESK. Trimming removed 3 bases at V and 7 bases at J, with 19 bases between. The CDR3 protein is CASSHESGVWEEQYF. The DNA for the CDR3 is TGTGCCAGCAGCCATGAATCAGGGGTTTGGGAAGAGCAGTACTTC.

This clone was seen only a few times. CDR3 nucleotide sequence: TGTGCCACCAGCGAGGACCCCGGGACAGGAGAGGTCAGGAATCAGCCCCAGCATTTT. This encodes CATSEDPGTGEVRNQPQHF. This chain uses TRBV15 with TRBJ1-5; 8 bases align to TRBD1. J lost 4 bases, V lost 5 bases, and 19 bases had no gene match. CDR3 length equals 19 residues. Germline V CDR1 and CDR2: LNHNV, YYDKDF (reference sequence).

The rearrangement joins TRBV6-1 to TRBJ1-1, with a tentative D call TRBD1 (5 bases). V lost 8 bases, J lost 11 bases, and 18 bases lay in between. CDR3 length equals 12 residues. CDR1 is MNHNS, CDR2 SASEGT, per germline. The DNA of the CDR3 is TGTGCCAGCGGCGGGCCTCCGGGGGGGGCTTTCTTT. It codes for CASGGPPGGAFF.

The chain couples TRBV5-1 to TRBJ2-7; 12 bases match TRBD1. This CDR3 has 15 amino acids. Germline values: CDR1 SGHRS, CDR2 YFSETQ. The junction had 8 bases not matched to a gene; V was cut back by 4 bases and J by 6 bases. The CDR3 bases are TGCGCCAGCAGCGCCCGGGACAGGGGGCTTTTCGAGCAGTACTTC. As protein: CASSARDRGLFEQYF. The full variable domain, completed using reference TRBV5-1 and TRBJ2-7, is KAGVTQTPRYLIKTRGQQVTLSCSPISGHRSVSWYQQTPGQGLQFLFEYFSETQRNKGNFPGRFSGRQFSNSRSEMNVSTLELGDSALYLCASSARDRGLFEQYFGPGTRLTVT.

The gene calls are TRBV28 and TRBJ2-5; TRBD1 matches at 7 bases. The CDR3 extends over 15 amino acids. The trim removed 4 bases at V and 7 bases at J, leaving 12 bases unmatched. CDR1 is MDHEN and CDR2 is SYDVKM in the germline V gene. The CDR3 DNA reads TGTGCCAGCAGTTCCACCGGACAGGCGATGGGGACCCAGTACTTC. It translates to CASSSTGQAMGTQYF.